What follows are 14 T cell receptor beta chains derived from one specimen sequenced in a study of monozygotic twins with cystic fibrosis. Profiling relied on immunoSEQ multiplex PCR, and the TCRdb table lists in-frame clones only, not all of them. The data show under 25,000 clones, 97% seen once. Sequenced material: blood. The receptors shown here come from a young woman with cystic fibrosis.

This clone came up once. This chain joins TRBV5-1 and TRBJ1-5; TRBD1 aligns across 7 bases. The V gene's germline CDR1 is SGHRS and CDR2 YFSETQ. The CDR3 length is 13 residues. The junction had 1 base not matched to a gene; V was cut back by 2 bases and J by 5 bases. CDR3 sequence reads: CASSFTGDQPQHF. CDR3 DNA: TGCGCCAGCAGCTTCACAGGGGATCAGCCCCAGCATTTT.

The rearrangement uses TRBV9 and TRBJ1-2, with D uncertain. Germline V CDR1 and CDR2: SGDLS, YYNGEE. Between the trimmed V and J ends, which lost 0 bases and 0 bases, there was a span of 6 bases. The CDR3 runs 14 residues. The CDR3 loop reads CASSVGKANYGYTF. The CDR3 region has the DNA TGTGCCAGCAGCGTAGGTAAAGCTAACTATGGCTACACCTTC.

The chain combines TRBV4-3 with TRBJ2-1; 8 bases map to TRBD1. Losses at the gene ends were 1 base for V and 7 bases for J; bases not matched to a gene: 9. The germline V gene has CDR1 LGHNA and CDR2 YSLEER. The CDR3 covers 16 residues. Here the CDR3 reads CASSQGYRGFFNEQFF. CDR3 coding DNA: TGCGCCAGCAGCCAAGGCTACAGGGGGTTCTTTAATGAGCAGTTCTTC.

The V gene is TRBV6-5, the J gene TRBJ1-1; weak D call: TRBD1 (5 bases). CDR3 size: 14 residues. Germline V lookup: CDR1 MNHEY, CDR2 SVGAGI. With 6 bases removed from V and 0 bases from J, the gap between germline ends came to 11 bases. CDR3 DNA sequence: TGTGCCAGCAGGGTACAGGTAATGAACACTGAAGCTTTCTTT. Its translation is CASRVQVMNTEAFF.

The chain has TRBV28 and TRBJ2-2, with 7 bases aligning to TRBD1. Looked up from germline, CDR1 is MDHEN and CDR2 is SYDVKM. Losses at the gene ends were 2 bases for V and 6 bases for J; bases not matched to a gene: 0. There are 13 residues in the CDR3. CDR3 protein: CASSLQGAGELFF. The CDR3 nucleotides read TGTGCCAGCAGTTTACAGGGGGCCGGGGAGCTGTTTTTT. The full variable domain, with the rest looked up from reference TRBV28 and TRBJ2-2, is DVKVTQSSRYLVKRTGEKVFLECVQDMDHENMFWYRQDPGLGLRLIYFSYDVKMKEKGDIPEGYSVSREKKERFSLILESASTNQTSMYLCASSLQGAGELFFGEGSRLTVL.

The chain is built from TRBV10-3 and TRBJ2-3; no reliable D call. Between the trimmed V and J ends, which lost 0 bases and 6 bases, there was a span of 4 bases. In germline, CDR1 is ENHRY, CDR2 SYGVKD. The CDR3 has 12 amino acids. CDR3 coding DNA: TGTGCCATCAGTGAGTCGAGGGATACGCAGTATTTT. Its translation is CAISESRDTQYF.

V is TRBV6-1 and J is TRBJ2-5; TRBD2 matches at 8 bases. The ends lost 3 bases at V and 7 bases at J; junction bases unmatched: 10. Looked up from germline, CDR1 is MNHNS and CDR2 is SASEGT. The CDR3 is made up of 15 amino acids. The CDR3 spells CASSEASGLPGTQYF. The CDR3 nucleotides read TGTGCCAGCAGTGAGGCTAGCGGGCTACCCGGGACCCAGTACTTC.

The CDR3 loop is CASSHDRGLGYTF. The CDR3 DNA is TGCGCCAGCAGCCACGACAGGGGGCTTGGCTACACCTTC. The chain has TRBV4-1 and TRBJ1-2, with 10 bases lining up with TRBD1. CDR3 length: 13 amino acids. The germline CDR1 and CDR2 sequences are MGHRA and YSYEKL. The V and J ends lost 3 bases and 7 bases, in that order; junction bases with no gene match: 2.

In its sample, this clone was seen once. The V and J genes are TRBV4-1 and TRBJ2-7; 7 bases align to TRBD1. Trimming at V came to 0 bases and at J to 5 bases, leaving 4 bases not matched to a gene. The CDR3 spans 14 residues. The germline gives CDR1 MGHRA, CDR2 YSYEKL. CDR3 sequence (DNA): TGCGCCAGCAGCCAAGAGGGCCAGGGGGACGAGCAGTACTTC. It translates to CASSQEGQGDEQYF.

This sequence joins TRBV9 and TRBJ2-2, with unresolved D. The CDR3 extends over 12 amino acids. Germline lookup yields CDR1 SGDLS and CDR2 YYNGEE. Trimming took 0 bases from V and 7 from J, leaving 4 bases between them. The CDR3 is CASSVGGGELFF. The CDR3 coding sequence is TGTGCCAGCAGCGTAGGGGGCGGGGAGCTGTTTTTT.

This chain links TRBV10-3 with TRBJ2-5, with 7 bases that match TRBD2. This CDR3 contains 14 residues. The J segment lost 5 bases and the V segment lost 5 bases, leaving 8 bases of the junction unmatched. Per germline, CDR1 ENHRY and CDR2 SYGVKD. The CDR3 DNA reads TGTGCCATCAGTCGAACTAGCGTTGCCGAGACCCAGTACTTC. It encodes CAISRTSVAETQYF.

The V call is TRBV7-9, the J call TRBJ1-1; D perhaps matches TRBD1 (5 bases). The V and J ends lost 6 bases and 2 bases respectively, with 13 bases between them. In germline, CDR1 is SEHNR, CDR2 FQNEAQ (reference sequence). There are 14 residues in the CDR3. For the CDR3, the DNA is TGTGCCAGCAGACAAGCGGGGGGAAACACTGAAGCTTTCTTT. It specifies CASRQAGGNTEAFF.

The chain recombines TRBV10-3 with TRBJ2-1; a possible D gene is TRBD1 (6 bases). Germline V lookup: CDR1 ENHRY, CDR2 SYGVKD. The CDR3 sequence is 14 residues long. V was shortened by 10 bases and J by 5 bases, with 18 bases between the two germline ends. The CDR3 loop reads CATEGERGDNEQFF. DNA for the CDR3: TGTGCCACCGAGGGGGAGAGGGGAGACAATGAGCAGTTCTTC.

The chain uses TRBV10-2 and TRBJ1-1; D is unclear. Germline CDR1 WSHSY, CDR2 SAAADI. Trimming took 7 bases from V and 1 from J, leaving 4 bases between them. This CDR3 is built from 11 residues. CDR3 amino acids: CASKGNTEAFF. In DNA form, the CDR3 reads TGCGCCAGCAAAGGGAACACTGAAGCTTTCTTT.